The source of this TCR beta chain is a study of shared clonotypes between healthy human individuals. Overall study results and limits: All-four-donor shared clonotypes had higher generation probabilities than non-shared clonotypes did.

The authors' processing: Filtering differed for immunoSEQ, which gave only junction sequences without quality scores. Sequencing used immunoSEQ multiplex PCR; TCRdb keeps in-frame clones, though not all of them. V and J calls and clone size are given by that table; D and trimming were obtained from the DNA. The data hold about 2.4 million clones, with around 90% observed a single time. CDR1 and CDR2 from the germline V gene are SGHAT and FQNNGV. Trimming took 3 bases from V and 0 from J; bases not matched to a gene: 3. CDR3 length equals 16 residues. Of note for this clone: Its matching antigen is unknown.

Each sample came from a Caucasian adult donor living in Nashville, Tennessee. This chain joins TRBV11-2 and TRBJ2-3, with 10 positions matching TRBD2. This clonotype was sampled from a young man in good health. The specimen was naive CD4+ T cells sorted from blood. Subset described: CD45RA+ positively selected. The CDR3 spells CASSLGLATSTDTQYF. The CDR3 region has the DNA TGTGCCAGCAGCTTGGGACTAGCGACTAGCACAGATACGCAGTATTTT.